The 30 T cell receptor beta chains below all came from one sample that was sequenced in a study of Graves' ophthalmopathy and Graves' hyperthyroidism. Scientists amplified the TCR beta CDR3 regions from RNA transcripts. Scientists carried out first-round RT-PCR using HTBI primers and then a second-round multiplex PCR. Using its own MiXCR run on the multiplex PCR reads, TCRdb lists one record per CDR3 protein. Of hundreds of thousands of distinct CDR3 sequences in the sample, 35% to 45% are singletons; the top ten hold under 3.5%. Material for sequencing was peripheral blood. The receptors come from an adult man with Graves' ophthalmopathy.

About this clonotype itself: Because it lacks the conserved phenylalanine or tryptophan at the end, this CDR3 is likely a read error. No DNA is shown, since the ends of the CDR3 on it are uncertain; the CDR3 is the one TCRdb lists. This sequence joins TRBV7-2 and TRBJ2-6; the table's D call TRBD2 went unverified against the DNA. The germline V gene encodes CDR1 SGHTA and CDR2 FQGNSA. The CDR3 is 8 amino acids in total, end residues counted. CDR3 residues: CASSLFLA.

This clonotype was seen a handful of times. Because the CDR3 is missing its conserved closing phenylalanine or tryptophan, this is likely a read error. The rearrangement links TRBV12-3 or TRBV12-4 to TRBJ2-7, with TRBD2 as a possible D gene (7 bases). Trimming took 3 bases from V and 5 from J, leaving 11 bases between them. The CDR3 length is 13 residues. DNA for the CDR3: TGTGCCAGCAGTTTGAGAGGGGGGGACGAGCAGTACTCC. Protein: CASSLRGGDEQYS.

This clonotype was seen a few times. This chain connects TRBV19 to TRBJ2-2; D is uncertain. The CDR3 spans 16 residues. The germline V gene encodes CDR1 LNHDA and CDR2 SQIVND (reference sequence). Trimming removed 3 bases from V and 1 base from J, with 12 bases in between. CDR3 DNA: TGTGCCAGTAGTATTGGCGACTTATTGAACACCGGGGAGCTGTTTTTT. It yields the protein CASSIGDLLNTGELFF.

This clonotype has ten or more counts. The rearrangement joins TRBV12-3 or TRBV12-4 to TRBJ2-7; D could derive from TRBD1 or TRBD2 (5 bases each). Trimming stripped 5 bases from V and 6 bases from J, with 17 bases between. The CDR3 contains 14 residues. The CDR3 loop reads CASSVRDGGGEQYF. The CDR3 region has the DNA TGTGCCAGCAGTGTCCGGGACGGCGGCGGCGAGCAGTACTTC.

This chain uses TRBV29-1 with TRBJ1-2; D possibly corresponds to TRBD1 (5 bases). In germline, CDR1 is SQVTM, CDR2 ANQGSEA. There are 13 residues in the CDR3. The ends were cut back, 6 bases at V and 6 bases at J, with 17 bases in the middle. The CDR3 nucleotides are TGCAGCGTCGCCGGGGTGGGGCACGATGGCTACACCTTC. This translates into CSVAGVGHDGYTF. Full variable domain (missing parts from reference TRBV29-1 and TRBJ1-2): SAVISQKPSRDICQRGTSLTIQCQVDSQVTMMFWYRQQPGQSLTLIATANQGSEATYESGFVIDKFPISRPNLTFSTLTVSNMSPEDSSIYLCSVAGVGHDGYTFGSGTRLTVV.

In the case of this clonotype: The CDR3 does not close with the conserved phenylalanine or tryptophan, likely indicating a read error. No DNA is shown, since the ends of the CDR3 on it are uncertain; the CDR3 is the one TCRdb lists. This sequence joins TRBV7-6 and TRBJ2-6; TRBD1 is the table's D call, not checked against the DNA. The CDR3 is 9 residues long, counting both termini. CDR1 is SGHVS, CDR2 FNYEAQ, per germline. The CDR3 spells CASSLDGGT.

About this clonotype: An end of the junction does not agree with germline; a read error may underlie this. The V gene is TRBV9, the J gene TRBJ2-7; TRBD2 agrees at 8 bases. CDR3 size: 16 residues. From germline, CDR1 is SGDLS and CDR2 YYNGEE. Here the CDR3 reads CASSQGPGGPSYEQYF. DNA for the CDR3: TGCGCCAGCAGCCAAGGACCGGGGGGGCCTTCCTACGAGCAGTACTTC.

Concerning this clonotype: A much bigger clone sits one base away, suggesting this may be a read error. The chain has TRBV7-9 and TRBJ2-2, with a tentative D call TRBD2 (6 bases). Germline CDR1 is SEHNR and CDR2 is FQNEAQ (reference sequence). The CDR3 is made up of 14 amino acids. The CDR3 is CASSPVGETGGLFF. CDR3 bases: TGTGCCAGCAGCCCCGTAGGGGAGACCGGGGGGCTGTTTTTT.

Many counts were recorded for this clonotype. This chain uses TRBV20-1 with TRBJ1-5; D might be TRBD1 (6 bases). V was cut by 5 bases and J by 3 bases, with 11 bases left in between. CDR3 length equals 13 residues. CDR1 DFQATT and CDR2 SNEGSKA come from the germline V gene (reference sequence). CDR3 bases: TGCAGTGCTTTTACAGGGCCCAATCAGCCCCAGCATTTT. As protein: CSAFTGPNQPQHF.

This clonotype was counted at least ten times. The chain combines TRBV24-1 with TRBJ2-5, with D unclear. The CDR3 runs to 13 residues. V was cut by 2 bases and J by 3 bases, with 6 bases left in between. Germline V gives CDR1 KGHDR, CDR2 SFDVKD. CDR3 nucleotide sequence: TGTGCCACCAGTGATTCCAGCAAAGAGACCCAGTACTTC. It translates to CATSDSSKETQYF.

Regarding this clonotype: Mismatch with germline at one junction end may stem from a read error. The chain combines TRBV11-2 with TRBJ1-6; 8 nucleotides match TRBD1. The CDR3 spans 14 residues. Germline CDR1 and CDR2: SGHAT and FQNNGV. The CDR3 DNA follows: TGTGTCAACAGCAACGGACAGGGAGGTTCACCCCTCTACTTT. The encoded protein is CVNSNGQGGSPLYF. The full variable domain, completed using reference TRBV11-2 and TRBJ1-6, is EAGVAQSPRYKIIEKRQSVAFWCNPISGHATLYWYQQILGQGPKLLIQFQNNGVVDDSQLPKDRFSAERLKGVDSTLKIQPAKLEDSAVYLCVNSNGQGGSPLYFGNGTRLTVT.

In this sample, this clonotype turned up a few times. The V gene is TRBV15, the J gene TRBJ2-2, with D possibly being TRBD1 (5 bases). Germline CDR1 LNHNV, CDR2 YYDKDF (reference sequence). The V gene lost 0 bases and the J gene lost 6 bases, with 17 bases spanning the gap. CDR3 length: 17 amino acids. The CDR3 protein is CATSRDRQRVAPGELFF. The CDR3 nucleotides read TGTGCCACCAGCAGAGATAGACAGAGAGTGGCCCCCGGGGAGCTGTTTTTT.

This clonotype was recorded at least ten times. V and J are TRBV7-3 and TRBJ1-2, with TRBD1 matching 7 bases. V was clipped by 1 base and J by 6 bases; unmatched bases: 5. CDR1 is SGHTA and CDR2 is FQGTGA in the germline V gene. The CDR3 is 14 residues long. CDR3 residues: CASSLSQGGHGYTF. CDR3 nucleotides: TGTGCCAGCAGCTTAAGCCAGGGGGGCCATGGCTACACCTTC. Looking up the rest from reference TRBV7-3 and TRBJ1-2 gives the full variable domain: GAGVSQTPSNKVTEKGKYVELRCDPISGHTALYWYRQSLGQGPEFLIYFQGTGAADDSGLPNDRFFAVRPEGSVSTLKIQRTERGDSAVYLCASSLSQGGHGYTFGSGTRLTVV.

This clonotype appeared many times. The chain has TRBV11-2 and TRBJ2-7; 7 bases align to TRBD1. Germline CDR1 is SGHAT and CDR2 is FQNNGV. V dropped 1 base and J dropped 2; count of bases not matched to a gene: 5. CDR3 length: 15 amino acids. The CDR3: CASSLVQGSTYEQYF. The CDR3 coding sequence is TGTGCCAGCAGCTTAGTACAGGGGTCCACCTACGAGCAGTACTTC.

This clonotype was counted at least ten times. The rearrangement links TRBV9 to TRBJ1-2; 7 bases line up with TRBD1. The CDR3 consists of 14 residues. Germline CDR1 is SGDLS and CDR2 is YYNGEE. V lost 3 bases and J lost 4; bases outside the gene matches: 6. CDR3 in amino acids: CASSETGDGYGYTF. CDR3 DNA sequence: TGTGCCAGCAGCGAAACAGGGGACGGCTATGGCTACACCTTC. Full variable domain (missing parts from reference TRBV9 and TRBJ1-2): DSGVTQTPKHLITATGQRVTLRCSPRSGDLSVYWYQQSLDQGLQFLIQYYNGEERAKGNILERFSAQQFPDLHSELNLSSLELGDSALYFCASSETGDGYGYTFGSGTRLTVV.

About this clonotype: Given a much more abundant clone one base away, this may be a read error. The CDR3 loop is CSARNDRVANQPQHF. For the CDR3, the DNA is TGCAGTGCTAGAAACGACAGGGTAGCCAATCAGCCCCAGCATTTT. The chain has TRBV20-1 and TRBJ1-5, with 7 bases lining up with TRBD1. Per the germline V gene, CDR1 is DFQATT and CDR2 is SNEGSKA (reference sequence). The CDR3 totals 15 residues. V shed 2 bases and J 3 bases; nucleotides not matched to a gene: 7.

This sequence joins TRBV5-5 and TRBJ1-2; 9 positions match TRBD1. V was clipped by 5 bases and J by 4 bases; unmatched bases: 12. Germline CDR1 SGHKS, CDR2 YYEKEE (reference sequence). This CDR3 is built from 16 residues. CDR3 in DNA: TGTGCCAGCAGTAAGGGACAGGGACGACTTTTCTATGGCTACACCTTC. Its translation is CASSKGQGRLFYGYTF.

This clonotype has just a few counts. One junction end disagrees with the germline gene, perhaps due to a read error. This chain joins TRBV10-3 and TRBJ1-2; no firm D call. Germline assignment: CDR1 ENHRY and CDR2 SYGVKD. This CDR3 has 14 amino acids. The DNA of the CDR3 is TGTGCCAGCAGTCGTTTGAACCTTAACTATGGCTACACCTTC. This encodes CASSRLNLNYGYTF.

This sequence joins TRBV7-2 and TRBJ2-7; 9 nucleotides align to TRBD2. Germline CDR1 and CDR2: SGHTA and FQGNSA. The J segment lost 3 bases and the V segment lost 5 bases, leaving 11 bases of the junction unmatched. This CDR3 spans 16 amino acids. CDR3 residues: CASSLSGGSLRYEQYF. The CDR3 DNA sequence: TGTGCCAGCAGCCTTAGCGGGGGTTCCCTCCGCTACGAGCAGTACTTC.

The gene calls are TRBV9 and TRBJ1-5; 10 bases agree with TRBD1. Germline V gene sequence: CDR1 SGDLS, CDR2 YYNGEE. Losses at the gene ends were 4 bases for V and 0 bases for J; bases not matched to a gene: 10. The CDR3 consists of 18 residues. The CDR3 nucleotides are TGTGCCAGCAGCAGATCGGGACAGGGGAGGTATAGCAATCAGCCCCAGCATTTT. This translates into CASSRSGQGRYSNQPQHF.

A remark on this clonotype: Possible read error: a much larger clone is one base away. The chain links TRBV10-3 to TRBJ2-7; D is perhaps TRBD1 (6 bases). The germline V gene encodes CDR1 ENHRY and CDR2 SYGVKD. The CDR3 is 12 amino acids. The CDR3 is CAVRGTDYEQYF. As DNA, the CDR3 is TGTGCCGTCAGGGGTACCGACTACGAGCAGTACTTC.

The chain uses TRBV2 and TRBJ2-7; possible D gene TRBD2, 6 bases. The CDR3 is 16 residues long. The ends were cut back, 3 bases at V and 5 bases at J, with 20 bases in the middle. Germline CDR1 is SNHLY and CDR2 is FYNNEI. The CDR3 protein is CASSDGDGRRLNEQYF. CDR3 DNA sequence: TGTGCCAGCAGTGATGGCGACGGGAGACGACTTAACGAGCAGTACTTC.

As to this clonotype: This may arise from a read error, as a much more abundant clone is one base away. This chain connects TRBV19 to TRBJ1-1; 8 bases map to TRBD1. V trimming: 4 bases; J trimming: 7 bases; junction bases outside the gene matches: 11. Looked up from germline, CDR1 is LNHDA and CDR2 is SQIVND (reference sequence). The CDR3 is made up of 15 amino acids. For the CDR3, the DNA is TGTGCCAGTAGTACTAATCAGGGGGCGCAGGATGAAGCTTTCTTT. It yields the protein CASSTNQGAQDEAFF. Using reference TRBV19 and TRBJ1-1 for the parts outside the CDR3, the full variable domain is DGGITQSPKYLFRKEGQNVTLSCEQNLNHDAMYWYRQDPGQGLRLIYYSQIVNDFQKGDIAEGYSVSREKKESFPLTVTSAQKNPTAFYLCASSTNQGAQDEAFFGQGTRLTVV.

The count of this clonotype is one. This likely comes from a read error, as the CDR3 has no conserved phenylalanine or tryptophan at its end. The DNA is left out, because the CDR3 cannot be placed on it with certainty; the CDR3 is given as TCRdb lists it. The rearrangement uses TRBV25-1 and TRBJ1-2; the D call of TRBD1 is as the table states it, not checked on the DNA. The CDR3 length is 18 residues, termini included. Germline V gene lookup returns CDR1 MGHDK and CDR2 SYGVNS. CDR3 sequence: CASSESSREAQGAMATQS.

This clonotype was seen repeatedly, ten times or more. The chain carries TRBV29-1 and TRBJ2-7; D perhaps matches TRBD1 (6 bases). The germline gives CDR1 SQVTM, CDR2 ANQGSEA. The CDR3 is 13 amino acids. V dropped 4 bases and J dropped 2 bases, with 12 bases sitting between them. This CDR3 is CSVGNRAAYEQYF. CDR3 nucleotide sequence: TGCAGCGTTGGCAACAGGGCTGCCTACGAGCAGTACTTC.

A note on this clonotype: A much larger clone differs from this one at a single base, so this may be a read error. The chain links TRBV7-4 to TRBJ2-7, with D possibly being TRBD2 (5 bases). The CDR3 sequence is 14 residues long. The germline CDR1 and CDR2 sequences are SGHVT and SQSDAQ. The CDR3 bases are TGCGCCGGCAGCCAGCTGACGGGATACTACGAGCAGTACTTC. This translates into CAGSQLTGYYEQYF.

Many counts were recorded for this clonotype. As DNA, the CDR3 is TGTGCCAGCAGCACAGGGACAGGGAATAGCAATCAGCCCCAGCATTTT. It specifies CASSTGTGNSNQPQHF. V and J are TRBV7-8 and TRBJ1-5, with 9 positions matching TRBD1. Germline V lookup: CDR1 SGHVS, CDR2 FQNEAQ. V was clipped by 5 bases and J by 0 bases; unmatched bases: 5. The CDR3 is 16 amino acids.

The chain recombines TRBV9 with TRBJ2-5, with 11 positions matching TRBD2. The J call is uncertain, as TRBJ2-1 better fits the DNA end. This CDR3 is built from 14 residues. Germline CDR1 reads SGDLS; CDR2 reads YYNGEE. CDR3 in amino acids: CASSRDSGRAGQFF. CDR3 nucleotide sequence: TGTGCCAGCAGTCGTGATAGCGGGAGGGCGGGACAGTTCTTC.

This clonotype is a singleton in its sample. The V and J genes are TRBV19 and TRBJ2-2, with 7 bases lining up with TRBD2. This CDR3 spans 16 amino acids. V gave up 4 bases and J gave up 5 bases; unmatched junction bases: 10. Germline values: CDR1 LNHDA, CDR2 SQIVND (reference sequence). For the CDR3, the DNA is TGTGCCAGTAGTACCCCGACTAGCTTGGGGACCGGGGAGCTGTTTTTT. This sequence encodes CASSTPTSLGTGELFF.

This clonotype was counted at least ten times. The rearrangement joins TRBV19 to TRBJ1-2; D not certain. This CDR3 has 12 amino acids. Germline CDR1 is LNHDA and CDR2 is SQIVND (reference sequence). Between the trimmed V and J ends, which lost 8 bases and 4 bases, there was a span of 11 bases. CDR3 bases: TGTGCCAGTTCCGGAGAGGGCTATGGCTACACCTTC. Its translation is CASSGEGYGYTF. Complete variable domain (other parts from reference TRBV19 and TRBJ1-2): DGGITQSPKYLFRKEGQNVTLSCEQNLNHDAMYWYRQDPGQGLRLIYYSQIVNDFQKGDIAEGYSVSREKKESFPLTVTSAQKNPTAFYLCASSGEGYGYTFGSGTRLTVV.